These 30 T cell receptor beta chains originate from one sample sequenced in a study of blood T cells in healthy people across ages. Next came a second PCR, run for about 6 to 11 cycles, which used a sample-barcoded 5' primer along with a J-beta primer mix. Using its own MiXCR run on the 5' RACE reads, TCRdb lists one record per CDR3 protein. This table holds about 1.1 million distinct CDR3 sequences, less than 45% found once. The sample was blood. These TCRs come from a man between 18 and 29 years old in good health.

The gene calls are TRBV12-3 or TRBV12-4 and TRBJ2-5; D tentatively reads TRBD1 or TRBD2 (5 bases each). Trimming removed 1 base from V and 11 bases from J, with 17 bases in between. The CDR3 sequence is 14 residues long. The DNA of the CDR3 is TGTGCCAGCAGTTTAGGTGTTTCGTTGGGGGAGCAGTACTTC. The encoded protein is CASSLGVSLGEQYF.

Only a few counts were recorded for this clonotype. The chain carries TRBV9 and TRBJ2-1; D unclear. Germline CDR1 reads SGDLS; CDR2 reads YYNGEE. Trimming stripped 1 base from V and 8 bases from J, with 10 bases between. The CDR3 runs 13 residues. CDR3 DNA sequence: TGTGCCAGCAGCGTAACGGTGGTGGATGAGCAGTTCTTC. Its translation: CASSVTVVDEQFF.

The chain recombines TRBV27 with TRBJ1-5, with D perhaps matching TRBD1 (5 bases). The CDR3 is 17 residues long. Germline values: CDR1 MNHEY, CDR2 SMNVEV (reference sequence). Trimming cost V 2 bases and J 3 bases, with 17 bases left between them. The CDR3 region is CASSLGPPRGINQPQHF. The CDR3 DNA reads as TGTGCCAGCAGTTTAGGCCCCCCGCGGGGGATCAATCAGCCCCAGCATTTT.

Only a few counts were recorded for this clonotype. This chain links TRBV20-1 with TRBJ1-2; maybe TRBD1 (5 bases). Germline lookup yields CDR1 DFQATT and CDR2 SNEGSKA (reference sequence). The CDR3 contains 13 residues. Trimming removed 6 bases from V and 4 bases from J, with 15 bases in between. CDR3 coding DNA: TGCAGTGCCCCACCCCCGGGACCCTATGGCTACACCTTC. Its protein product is CSAPPPGPYGYTF.

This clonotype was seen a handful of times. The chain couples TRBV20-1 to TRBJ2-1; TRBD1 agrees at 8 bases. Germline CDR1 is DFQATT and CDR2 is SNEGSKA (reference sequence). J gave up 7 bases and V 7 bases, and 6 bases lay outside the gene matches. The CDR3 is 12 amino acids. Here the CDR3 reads CSGGQGRNEQFF. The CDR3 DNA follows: TGCAGTGGCGGACAGGGTAGAAATGAGCAGTTCTTC.

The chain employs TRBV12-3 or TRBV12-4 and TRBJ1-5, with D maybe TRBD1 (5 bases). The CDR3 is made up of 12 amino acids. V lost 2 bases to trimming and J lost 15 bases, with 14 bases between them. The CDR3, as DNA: TGTGCCAGCAGTTTACAGGGACCGGTCAGGCATTTT. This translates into CASSLQGPVRHF.

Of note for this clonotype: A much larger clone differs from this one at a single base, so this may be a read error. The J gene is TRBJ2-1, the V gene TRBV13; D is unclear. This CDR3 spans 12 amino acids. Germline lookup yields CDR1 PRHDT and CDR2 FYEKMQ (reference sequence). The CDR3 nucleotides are TGTGTCAGCAGCTCGGAATCAAATGAGCAGTTCTTC. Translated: CVSSSESNEQFF.

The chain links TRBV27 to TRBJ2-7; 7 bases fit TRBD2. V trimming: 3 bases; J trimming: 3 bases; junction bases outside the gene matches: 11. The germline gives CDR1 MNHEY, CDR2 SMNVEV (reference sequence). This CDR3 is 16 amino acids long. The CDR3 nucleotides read TGTGCCAGCAGTTTTTTAGTCGCGGGGGTAATCTACGAGCAGTACTTC. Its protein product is CASSFLVAGVIYEQYF.

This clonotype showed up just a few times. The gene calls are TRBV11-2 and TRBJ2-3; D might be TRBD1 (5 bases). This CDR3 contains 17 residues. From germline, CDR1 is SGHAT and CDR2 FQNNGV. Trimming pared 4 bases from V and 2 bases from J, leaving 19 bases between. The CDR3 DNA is TGTGCCAGCAGCTCACCGTATTGGCAGGGTAACACAGATACGCAGTATTTT. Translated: CASSSPYWQGNTDTQYF.

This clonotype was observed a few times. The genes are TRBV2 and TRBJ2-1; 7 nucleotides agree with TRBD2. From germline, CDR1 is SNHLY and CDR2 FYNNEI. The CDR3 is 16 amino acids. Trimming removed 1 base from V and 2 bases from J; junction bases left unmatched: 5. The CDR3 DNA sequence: TGTGCCAGCAGTGAAGGGGGAGGGGCGCCCTACAATGAGCAGTTCTTC. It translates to CASSEGGGAPYNEQFF.

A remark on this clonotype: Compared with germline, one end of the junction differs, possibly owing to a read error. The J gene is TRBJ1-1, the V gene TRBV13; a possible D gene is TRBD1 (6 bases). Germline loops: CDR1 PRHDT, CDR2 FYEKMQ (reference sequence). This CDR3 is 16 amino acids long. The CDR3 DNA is TGTGCCAGCAGCTTATTGAGGGGGACGGGGGGCACTGAGGCTTTCTTT. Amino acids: CASSLLRGTGGTEAFF.

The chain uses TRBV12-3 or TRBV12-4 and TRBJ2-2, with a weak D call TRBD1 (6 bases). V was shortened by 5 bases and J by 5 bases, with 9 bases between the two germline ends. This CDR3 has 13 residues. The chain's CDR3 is CASSTTGTGELFF. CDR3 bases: TGTGCCAGCAGTACAACAGGGACCGGGGAGCTGTTTTTT.

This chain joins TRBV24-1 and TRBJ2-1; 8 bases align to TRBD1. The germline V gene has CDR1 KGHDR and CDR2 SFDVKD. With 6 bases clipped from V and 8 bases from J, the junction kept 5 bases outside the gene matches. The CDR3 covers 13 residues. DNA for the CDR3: TGTGCCACCAGTCCGGACAGGGATGATGAGCAGTTCTTC. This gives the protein CATSPDRDDEQFF.

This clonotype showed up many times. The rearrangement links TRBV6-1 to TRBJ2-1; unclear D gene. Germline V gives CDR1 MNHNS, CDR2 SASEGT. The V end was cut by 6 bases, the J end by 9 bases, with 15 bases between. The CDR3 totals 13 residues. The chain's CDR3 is CASSTEMGGEQFF. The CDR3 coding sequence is TGTGCCAGCAGCACCGAAATGGGTGGTGAGCAGTTCTTC.

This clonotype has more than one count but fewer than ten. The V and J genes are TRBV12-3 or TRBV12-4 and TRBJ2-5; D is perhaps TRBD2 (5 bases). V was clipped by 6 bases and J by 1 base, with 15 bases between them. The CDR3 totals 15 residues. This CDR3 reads CASSPRIRGQETQYF. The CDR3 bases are TGTGCCAGCAGCCCCCGCATTCGGGGCCAAGAGACCCAGTACTTC.

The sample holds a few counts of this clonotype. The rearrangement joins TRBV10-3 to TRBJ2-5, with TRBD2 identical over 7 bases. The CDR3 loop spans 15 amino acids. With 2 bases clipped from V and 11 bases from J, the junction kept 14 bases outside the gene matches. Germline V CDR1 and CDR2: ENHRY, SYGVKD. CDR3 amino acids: CAISESGGGYNEQYF. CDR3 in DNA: TGTGCCATCAGTGAGAGTGGGGGGGGATACAATGAGCAGTACTTC.

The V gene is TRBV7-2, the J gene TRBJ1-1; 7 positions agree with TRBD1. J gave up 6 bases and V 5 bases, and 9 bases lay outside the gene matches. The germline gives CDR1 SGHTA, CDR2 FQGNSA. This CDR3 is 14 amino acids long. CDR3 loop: CASSPRDRGPEAFF. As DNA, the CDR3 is TGTGCCAGCAGCCCGCGGGACAGAGGGCCTGAAGCTTTCTTT.

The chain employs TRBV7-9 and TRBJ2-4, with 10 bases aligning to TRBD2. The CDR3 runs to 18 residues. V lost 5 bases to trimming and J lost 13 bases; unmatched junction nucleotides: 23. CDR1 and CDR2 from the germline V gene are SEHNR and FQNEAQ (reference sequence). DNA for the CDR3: TGTGCCAGCAGCCTATCCAACCGGGCTAGCGGGGGAAACAATGAGCAGTACTTC. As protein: CASSLSNRASGGNNEQYF. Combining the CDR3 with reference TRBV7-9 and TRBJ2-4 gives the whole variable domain DTGVSQNPRHKITKRGQNVTFRCDPISEHNRLYWYRQTLGQGPEFLTYFQNEAQLEKSRLLSDRFSAERPKGSFSTLEIQRTEQGDSAMYLCASSLSNRASGGNNEQYFGAGTRLSVL.

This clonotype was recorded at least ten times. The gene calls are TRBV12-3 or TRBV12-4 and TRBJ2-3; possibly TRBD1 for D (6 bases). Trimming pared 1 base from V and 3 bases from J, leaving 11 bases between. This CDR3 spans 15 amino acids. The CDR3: CASSLVGGFTDTQYF. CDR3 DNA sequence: TGTGCCAGCAGTTTAGTAGGGGGTTTTACAGATACGCAGTATTTT.

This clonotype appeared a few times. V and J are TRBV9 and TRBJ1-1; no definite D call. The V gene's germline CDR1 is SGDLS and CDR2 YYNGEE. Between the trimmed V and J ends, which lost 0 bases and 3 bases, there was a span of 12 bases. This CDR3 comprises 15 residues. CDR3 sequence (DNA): TGTGCCAGCAGCGTAGGTTCCGGCCAGCACACTGAAGCTTTCTTT. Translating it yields CASSVGSGQHTEAFF.

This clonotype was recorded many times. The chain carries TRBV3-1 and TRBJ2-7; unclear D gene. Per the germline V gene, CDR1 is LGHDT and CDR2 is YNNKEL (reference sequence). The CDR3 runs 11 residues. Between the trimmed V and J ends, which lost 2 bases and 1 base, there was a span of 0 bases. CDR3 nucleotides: TGTGCCAGCAGCCAATCCTACGAGCAGTACTTC. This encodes CASSQSYEQYF.

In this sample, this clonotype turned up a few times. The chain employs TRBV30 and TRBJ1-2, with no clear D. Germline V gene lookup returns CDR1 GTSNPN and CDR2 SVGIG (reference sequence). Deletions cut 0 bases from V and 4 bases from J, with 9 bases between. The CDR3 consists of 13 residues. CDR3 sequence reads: CAWSVESIYGYTF. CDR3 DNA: TGTGCCTGGAGTGTCGAATCGATCTATGGCTACACCTTC.

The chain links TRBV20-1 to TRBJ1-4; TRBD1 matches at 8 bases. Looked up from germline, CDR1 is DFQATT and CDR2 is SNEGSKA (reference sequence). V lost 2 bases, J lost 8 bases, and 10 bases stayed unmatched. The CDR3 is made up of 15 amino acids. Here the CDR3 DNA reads TGCAGTGCTAGAAGGACCCAGGGGGCCCCCGAAAAACTGTTTTTT. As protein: CSARRTQGAPEKLFF.

In DNA form, the CDR3 reads TGCAGTGCTCCGTTACTAGCGGGAGGGCCTGGCGAGCAGTACTTC. Residues: CSAPLLAGGPGEQYF. This chain connects TRBV20-1 to TRBJ2-7; 13 nucleotides line up with TRBD2. The ends lost 5 bases at V and 6 bases at J; junction bases unmatched: 10. Germline CDR1 is DFQATT and CDR2 is SNEGSKA (reference sequence). There are 15 residues in the CDR3.

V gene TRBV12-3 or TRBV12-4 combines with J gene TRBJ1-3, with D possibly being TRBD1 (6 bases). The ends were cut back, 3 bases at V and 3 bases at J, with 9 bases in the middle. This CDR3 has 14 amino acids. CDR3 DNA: TGTGCCAGCAGTTTTGACAGGCGTGGAAACACCATATATTTT. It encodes CASSFDRRGNTIYF.

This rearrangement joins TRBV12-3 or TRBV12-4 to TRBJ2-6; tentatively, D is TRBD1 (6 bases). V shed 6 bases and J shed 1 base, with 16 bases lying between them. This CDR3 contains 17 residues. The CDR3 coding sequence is TGTGCCAGCAGCAACAGGGTTTCTGGGTCTGGGGCCAACGTCCTGACTTTC. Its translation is CASSNRVSGSGANVLTF.

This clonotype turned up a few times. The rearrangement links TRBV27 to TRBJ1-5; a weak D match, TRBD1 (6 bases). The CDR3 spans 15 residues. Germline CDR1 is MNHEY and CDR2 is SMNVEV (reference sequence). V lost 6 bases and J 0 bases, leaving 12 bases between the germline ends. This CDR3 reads CASRPGQLSNQPQHF. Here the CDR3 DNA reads TGTGCCAGCAGACCGGGACAACTTAGCAATCAGCCCCAGCATTTT.

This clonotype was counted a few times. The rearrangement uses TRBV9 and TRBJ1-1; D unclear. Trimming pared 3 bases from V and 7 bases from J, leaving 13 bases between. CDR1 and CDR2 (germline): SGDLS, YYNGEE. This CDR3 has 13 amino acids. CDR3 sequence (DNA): TGTGCCAGCAGCGGGGAGGGCCGGGGTGAAGCTTTCTTT. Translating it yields CASSGEGRGEAFF.

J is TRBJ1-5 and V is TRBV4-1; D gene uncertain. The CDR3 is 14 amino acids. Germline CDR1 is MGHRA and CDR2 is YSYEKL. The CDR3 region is CASGRSPLNQPQHF. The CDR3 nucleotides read TGCGCGTCAGGTCGTAGCCCATTAAATCAGCCCCAGCATTTT.

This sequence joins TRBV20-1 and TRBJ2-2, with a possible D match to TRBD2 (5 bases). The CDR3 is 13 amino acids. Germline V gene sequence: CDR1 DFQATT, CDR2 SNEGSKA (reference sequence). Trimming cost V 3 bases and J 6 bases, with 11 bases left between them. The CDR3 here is CSASRSGSGELFF. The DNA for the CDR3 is TGCAGTGCTAGCCGGTCGGGGTCCGGGGAGCTGTTTTTT.